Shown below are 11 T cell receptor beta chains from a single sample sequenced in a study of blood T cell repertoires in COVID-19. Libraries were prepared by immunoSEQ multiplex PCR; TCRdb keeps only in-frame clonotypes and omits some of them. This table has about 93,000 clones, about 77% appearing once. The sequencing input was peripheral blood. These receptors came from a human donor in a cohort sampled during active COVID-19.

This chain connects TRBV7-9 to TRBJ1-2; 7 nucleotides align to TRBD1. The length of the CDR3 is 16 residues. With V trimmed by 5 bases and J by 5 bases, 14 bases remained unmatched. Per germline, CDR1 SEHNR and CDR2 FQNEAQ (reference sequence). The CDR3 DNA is TGTGCCAGCAGCCTACCAGAGACGGACAGGTTATATGGCTACACCTTC. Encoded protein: CASSLPETDRLYGYTF.

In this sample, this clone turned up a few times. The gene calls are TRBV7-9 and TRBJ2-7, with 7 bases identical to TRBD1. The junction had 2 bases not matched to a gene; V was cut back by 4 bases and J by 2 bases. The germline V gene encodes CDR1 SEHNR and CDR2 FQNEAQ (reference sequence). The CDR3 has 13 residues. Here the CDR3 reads CASSSGGPYEQYF. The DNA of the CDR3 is TGTGCCAGCAGCTCAGGGGGACCCTACGAGCAGTACTTC.

CDR3 region: CASSLVYRAAYEQYF. CDR3 coding DNA: TGCGCCAGCAGCTTGGTCTACAGGGCCGCCTACGAGCAGTACTTC. This chain uses TRBV5-1 with TRBJ2-7; tentatively, D is TRBD1 (6 bases). V dropped 0 bases and J dropped 2 bases, with 12 bases sitting between them. The CDR3 extends over 15 amino acids. From germline, CDR1 is SGHRS and CDR2 YFSETQ.

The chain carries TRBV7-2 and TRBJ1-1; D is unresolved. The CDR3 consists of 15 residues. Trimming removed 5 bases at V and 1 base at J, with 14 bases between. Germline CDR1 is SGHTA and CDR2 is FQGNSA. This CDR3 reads CASSPRWRANTEAFF. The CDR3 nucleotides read TGTGCCAGCAGCCCGAGGTGGAGGGCGAACACTGAAGCTTTCTTT.

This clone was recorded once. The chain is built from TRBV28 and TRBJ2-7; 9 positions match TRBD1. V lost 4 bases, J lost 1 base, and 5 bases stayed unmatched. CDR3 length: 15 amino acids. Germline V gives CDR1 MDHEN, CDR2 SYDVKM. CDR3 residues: CASSSPGQGSYEQYF. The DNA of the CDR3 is TGTGCCAGCAGTTCCCCGGGACAGGGATCCTACGAGCAGTACTTC.

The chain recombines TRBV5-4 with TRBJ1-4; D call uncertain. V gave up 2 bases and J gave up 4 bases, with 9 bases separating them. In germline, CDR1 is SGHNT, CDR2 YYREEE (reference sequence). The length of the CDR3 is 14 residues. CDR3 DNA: TGTGCCAGCAGCTTTGGGCAGGATAATGAAAAACTGTTTTTT. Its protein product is CASSFGQDNEKLFF.

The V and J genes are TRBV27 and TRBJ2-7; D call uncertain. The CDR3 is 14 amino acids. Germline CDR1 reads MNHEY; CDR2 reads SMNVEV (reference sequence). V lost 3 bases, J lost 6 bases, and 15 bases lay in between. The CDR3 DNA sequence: TGTGCCAGCAGTTTGGCGGCCACCCGCGGCGAGCAGTACTTC. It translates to CASSLAATRGEQYF.

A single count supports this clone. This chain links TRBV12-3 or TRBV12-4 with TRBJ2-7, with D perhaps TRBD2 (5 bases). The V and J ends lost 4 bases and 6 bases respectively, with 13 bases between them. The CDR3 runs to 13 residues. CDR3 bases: TGTGCCAGCAGTTCCCAACTAGGCGGCGAGCAGTACTTC. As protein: CASSSQLGGEQYF.

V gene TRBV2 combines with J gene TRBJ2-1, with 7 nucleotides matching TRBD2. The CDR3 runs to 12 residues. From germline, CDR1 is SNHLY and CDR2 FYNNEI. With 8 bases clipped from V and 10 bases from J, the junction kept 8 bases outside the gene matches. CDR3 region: CASSRVGREQFF. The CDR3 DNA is TGTGCCAGCTCTAGGGTCGGGAGGGAGCAGTTCTTC.

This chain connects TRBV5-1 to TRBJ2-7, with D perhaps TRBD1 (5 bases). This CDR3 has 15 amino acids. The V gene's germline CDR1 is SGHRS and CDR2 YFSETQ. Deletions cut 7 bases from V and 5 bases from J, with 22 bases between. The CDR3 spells CASSRAGSTSDEQYF. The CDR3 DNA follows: TGCGCCAGCTCCAGGGCAGGGTCCACCTCTGACGAGCAGTACTTC.

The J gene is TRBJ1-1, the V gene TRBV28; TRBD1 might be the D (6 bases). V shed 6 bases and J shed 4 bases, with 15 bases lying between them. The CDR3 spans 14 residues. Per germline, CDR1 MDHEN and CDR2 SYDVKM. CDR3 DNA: TGTGCCAGCAGCCCGATACAGGGAGCCACTGAAGCTTTCTTT. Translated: CASSPIQGATEAFF.